This T cell receptor beta chain was observed in a study of OX40 agonist ivuxolimab in advanced cancers. Study information: Ivuxolimab doses were 0.01, 0.1, 0.3, 1.5, 3 or 10 mg/kg every 2 weeks. General study results and limits: Expanded clones were, on average, more numerous in CD8+ T cells than in CD4+. Clones of CD4+ and CD8+ blood T cells grew by week 6 at doses of 0.1 to 3.0 mg/kg.

Generated by immunoSEQ multiplex PCR, the TCRdb table keeps only in-frame clones and is missing some. The sample shows roughly 43,000 clones, roughly 90% of them seen only once. Germline lookup yields CDR1 SGDLS and CDR2 YYNGEE. With 6 bases removed from V and 2 bases from J, the gap between germline ends came to 15 bases. The length of the CDR3 is 14 residues. As for this clone: Its target is unknown.

The rearrangement uses TRBV9 and TRBJ2-7, with a possible D match to TRBD1 (7 bases). The receptor's source is an adult with an advanced solid tumor such as melanoma, head and neck, liver or kidney cancer. The source was CD4+ or CD8+ T cells sorted from blood, collected in a trial of the OX40 agonist ivuxolimab. CDR3 DNA sequence: TGTGCCAGCAACCAGGGGGGCGGGACCTACGAGCAGTACTTC. Its protein product is CASNQGGGTYEQYF.